The 12 T cell receptor beta chains presented below share a single source sample, sequenced in a study of blood T cell repertoires in COVID-19. The repertoire was sequenced with immunoSEQ multiplex PCR; TCRdb's copy has only in-frame clones and lacks some. The repertoire includes about 440,000 clones, 70% to 90% of them detected once, and just under 2% sits in the top ten. Sequenced sample: PBMCs or T cells enriched from blood (not recorded which). Every receptor here comes from a woman aged 18-30 years with acute COVID-19.

The gene calls are TRBV19 and TRBJ2-3; D is unresolved. Germline CDR1 and CDR2: LNHDA and SQIVND (reference sequence). CDR3 length: 15 amino acids. The ends were cut back, 4 bases at V and 6 bases at J, with 17 bases in the middle. CDR3 protein: CASSKTAPLADTQYF. CDR3 DNA: TGTGCCAGTAGTAAGACCGCCCCTTTAGCCGATACGCAGTATTTT.

This clone was counted only a few times. The chain is built from TRBV5-6 and TRBJ1-6; tentatively, D is TRBD1 (6 bases). V shed 3 bases and J shed 0 bases, with 16 bases lying between them. The germline V gene has CDR1 SGHDT and CDR2 YYEEEE. This CDR3 is built from 18 residues. For the CDR3, the DNA is TGTGCCAGCAGCTACTCTGGGACAAGTTTCTCCTATAATTCACCCCTCCACTTT. This encodes CASSYSGTSFSYNSPLHF.

The chain joins TRBV12-3 or TRBV12-4 to TRBJ1-2; D unresolved. Trimming cost V 4 bases and J 4 bases, with 10 bases left between them. The CDR3 is 13 amino acids. CDR3 protein: CASSSLRFYGYTF. In DNA form, the CDR3 reads TGTGCCAGCAGTTCACTTCGCTTCTATGGCTACACCTTC.

The J gene is TRBJ2-7, the V gene TRBV30, with D perhaps matching TRBD2 (5 bases). CDR3 size: 15 residues. Germline V CDR1 and CDR2: GTSNPN, SVGIG (reference sequence). Trimming pared 0 bases from V and 7 bases from J, leaving 19 bases between. In nucleotides, the CDR3 is TGTGCCTGGAGTGTACGGGAAATCGCCTTGGGGGAGCAGTACTTC. Its translation: CAWSVREIALGEQYF.

The chain has TRBV10-1 and TRBJ1-6, with D unresolved. CDR3 length: 13 amino acids. Trimming took off 8 bases at V and 10 bases at J, with 15 bases between the two ends. Per germline, CDR1 WNHNN and CDR2 SYGVQD (reference sequence). CDR3 loop: CASQGSRESPLHF. As DNA, the CDR3 is TGCGCCAGCCAAGGGTCAAGGGAGTCACCCCTCCACTTT.

This sequence joins TRBV7-9 and TRBJ1-4; maybe TRBD1 (5 bases). The germline gives CDR1 SEHNR, CDR2 FQNEAQ (reference sequence). CDR3 length: 16 amino acids. Trimming took 5 bases from V and 6 from J, leaving 19 bases between them. The CDR3 DNA reads TGTGCCAGCAGCGGAGGGTTAGGGGTTAGGGATGAAAAACTGTTTTTT. It specifies CASSGGLGVRDEKLFF.

The rearrangement joins TRBV5-1 to TRBJ2-7; D might be TRBD2 (6 bases). This CDR3 is built from 16 residues. Germline V gene lookup returns CDR1 SGHRS and CDR2 YFSETQ. The ends were cut back, 4 bases at V and 3 bases at J, with 20 bases in the middle. This CDR3 reads CASSGTGTDYLYEQYF. For the CDR3, the DNA is TGCGCCAGCAGCGGAACCGGGACGGACTATCTCTACGAGCAGTACTTC.

The chain uses TRBV9 and TRBJ2-2, with 8 bases identical to TRBD1. V was clipped by 4 bases and J by 7 bases; unmatched bases: 9. This CDR3 contains 15 residues. Germline lookup yields CDR1 SGDLS and CDR2 YYNGEE. CDR3 region: CASSTRDRLIGELFF. CDR3 DNA: TGTGCCAGCAGCACCCGGGACAGGCTAATCGGGGAGCTGTTTTTT. Supplemented by reference TRBV9 and TRBJ2-2, the full variable domain reads DSGVTQTPKHLITATGQRVTLRCSPRSGDLSVYWYQQSLDQGLQFLIQYYNGEERAKGNILERFSAQQFPDLHSELNLSSLELGDSALYFCASSTRDRLIGELFFGEGSRLTVL.

This clone was counted a few times. The V gene is TRBV24-1, the J gene TRBJ2-7; D is perhaps TRBD1 (5 bases). V was shortened by 4 bases and J by 11 bases, with 11 bases between the two germline ends. Per the germline V gene, CDR1 is KGHDR and CDR2 is SFDVKD. CDR3 length equals 11 residues. The chain's CDR3 is CATSDPGIEYF. The CDR3, as DNA: TGTGCCACCAGTGACCCAGGGATTGAGTACTTC.

This chain connects TRBV28 to TRBJ1-5; 8 nucleotides match TRBD1. Germline assignment: CDR1 MDHEN and CDR2 SYDVKM. V lost 6 bases, J lost 14 bases, and 9 bases stayed unmatched. The length of the CDR3 is 12 residues. This CDR3 reads CASSQGQGEEHF. For the CDR3, the DNA is TGTGCCAGCAGCCAAGGACAGGGTGAAGAGCATTTT.

The chain's CDR3 is CASSPVGGRETQYF. The CDR3 DNA reads TGTGCCAGCAGCCCGGTGGGGGGGCGGGAGACCCAGTACTTC. The chain joins TRBV13 to TRBJ2-5; the D gene is possibly TRBD2 (7 bases). The germline gives CDR1 PRHDT, CDR2 FYEKMQ (reference sequence). V was pared by 5 bases and J by 5 bases, with 15 bases between. This CDR3 is 14 amino acids long.

The chain couples TRBV11-2 to TRBJ2-2; D possibly corresponds to TRBD1 (6 bases). CDR1 and CDR2 (germline): SGHAT, FQNNGV. CDR3 length: 17 amino acids. Trimming removed 5 bases from V and 1 base from J, with 17 bases in between. CDR3 loop: CASSRYSRGRNTGELFF. The CDR3 DNA is TGTGCCAGCAGCCGTTACAGCAGGGGCAGGAACACCGGGGAGCTGTTTTTT.